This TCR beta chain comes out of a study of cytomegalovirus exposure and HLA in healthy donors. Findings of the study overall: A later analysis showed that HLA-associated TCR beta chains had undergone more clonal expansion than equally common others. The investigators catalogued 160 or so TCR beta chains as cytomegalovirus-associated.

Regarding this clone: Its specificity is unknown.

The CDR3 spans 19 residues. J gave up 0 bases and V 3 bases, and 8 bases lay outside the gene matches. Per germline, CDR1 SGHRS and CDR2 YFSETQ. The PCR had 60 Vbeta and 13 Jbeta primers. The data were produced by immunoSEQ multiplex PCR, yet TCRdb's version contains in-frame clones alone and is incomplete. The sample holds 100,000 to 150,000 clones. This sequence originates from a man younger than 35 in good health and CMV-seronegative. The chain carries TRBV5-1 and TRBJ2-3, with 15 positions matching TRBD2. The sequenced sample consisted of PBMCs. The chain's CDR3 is CASSWNLGLAGGSTDTQYF. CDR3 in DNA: TGCGCCAGCAGCTGGAACCTGGGACTAGCGGGAGGTAGCACAGATACGCAGTATTTT.